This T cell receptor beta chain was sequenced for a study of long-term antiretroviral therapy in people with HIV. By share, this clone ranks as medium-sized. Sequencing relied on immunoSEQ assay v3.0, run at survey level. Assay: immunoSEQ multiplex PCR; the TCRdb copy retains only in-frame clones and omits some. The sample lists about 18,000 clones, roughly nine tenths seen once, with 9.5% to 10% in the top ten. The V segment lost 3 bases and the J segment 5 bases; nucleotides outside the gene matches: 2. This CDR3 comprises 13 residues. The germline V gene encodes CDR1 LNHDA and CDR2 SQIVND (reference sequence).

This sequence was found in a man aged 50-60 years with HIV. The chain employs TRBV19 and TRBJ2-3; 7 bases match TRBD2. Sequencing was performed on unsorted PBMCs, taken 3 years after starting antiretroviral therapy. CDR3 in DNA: TGTGCCAGTAGTATGGGGGGGGAAGATACGCAGTATTTT. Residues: CASSMGGEDTQYF.